This TCR beta chain appears in the sequencing data of a study of T-cell reconstitution after alpha-beta-depleted transplantation in children. Findings and caveats of the study: In some patients, recipient T cells and intrathymic progenitors surviving conditioning explained high day-60 diversity. When one year had passed after transplant, most T-cell counts and diversity came from newly produced T cells.

Germline CDR1 MDHEN, CDR2 SYDVKM. This CDR3 has 15 amino acids. V dropped 3 bases and J dropped 1 base, with 12 bases sitting between them. This clonotype was counted many times. Its antigen is still unknown. It was with unique molecular identifiers that the TCRbeta library was prepared. TCRdb fed the PCR reads into MiXCR, producing one record per CDR3 protein. The data show about 460,000 distinct CDR3 sequences, about 10% seen once. This material consisted of PBMCs, taken before TCRalphabeta/CD19-depleted stem cell transplant. The gene calls are TRBV28 and TRBJ1-1, with D tentatively TRBD1 (6 bases). The clonotype originates from a child aged 2-9 years with inherited bone marrow failure, due to receive a stem cell transplant. CDR3 coding DNA: TGTGCCAGCAGTTTGGATCGCAGGGGGAACACTGAAGCTTTCTTT. Translation: CASSLDRRGNTEAFF.